A single T cell receptor beta chain is shown here with its context. This sample was included in a study of blood T cell repertoires in COVID-19. Study information: The samples span acute and convalescent COVID-19 from the United States, Italy and Spain. In each case, the material was cDNA or gDNA derived from T cells, B-cell-depleted T cells, or PBMCs.

The CDR3 is made up of 14 amino acids. The V end lost 7 bases, the J end lost 7 bases, and 15 bases lay between the germline ends. Looked up from germline, CDR1 is SGHRS and CDR2 is YFSETQ. Using immunoSEQ multiplex PCR, the repertoire was profiled, and TCRdb retains in-frame clones only, with some absent. The sample includes about 440,000 clones, roughly 88% of them seen just once. The source is a woman aged 45-60 years with COVID-19, enrolled during active disease. The V call is TRBV5-1, the J call TRBJ1-6; a possible D gene is TRBD1 (6 bases). The specimen was peripheral blood. In DNA, the CDR3 is TGCGCCAGCCGAGTAGGGGGTAAGAATTCACCCCTCCACTTT. This codes for CASRVGGKNSPLHF.